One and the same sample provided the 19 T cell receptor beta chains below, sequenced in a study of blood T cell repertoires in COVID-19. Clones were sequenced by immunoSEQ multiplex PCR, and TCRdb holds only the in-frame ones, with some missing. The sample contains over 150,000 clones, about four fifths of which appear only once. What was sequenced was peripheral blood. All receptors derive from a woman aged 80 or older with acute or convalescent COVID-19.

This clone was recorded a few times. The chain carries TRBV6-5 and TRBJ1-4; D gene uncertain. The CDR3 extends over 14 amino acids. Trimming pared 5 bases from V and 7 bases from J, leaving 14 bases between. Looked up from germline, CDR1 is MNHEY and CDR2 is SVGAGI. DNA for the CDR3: TGTGCCAGCAGTCTGACCCATGGAGGTGAAAAACTGTTTTTT. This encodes CASSLTHGGEKLFF.

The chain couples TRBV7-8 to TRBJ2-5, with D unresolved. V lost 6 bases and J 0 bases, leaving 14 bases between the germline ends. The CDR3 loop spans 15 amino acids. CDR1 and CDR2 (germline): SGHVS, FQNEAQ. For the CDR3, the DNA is TGTGCCAGCAGTCAACTTCGACTTTACCAAGAGACCCAGTACTTC. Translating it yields CASSQLRLYQETQYF. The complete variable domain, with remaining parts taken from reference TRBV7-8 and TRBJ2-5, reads GAGVSQSPRYKVAKRGQDVALRCDPISGHVSLFWYQQALGQGPEFLTYFQNEAQLDKSGLPSDRFFAERPEGSVSTLKIQRTQQEDSAVYLCASSQLRLYQETQYFGPGTRLLVL.

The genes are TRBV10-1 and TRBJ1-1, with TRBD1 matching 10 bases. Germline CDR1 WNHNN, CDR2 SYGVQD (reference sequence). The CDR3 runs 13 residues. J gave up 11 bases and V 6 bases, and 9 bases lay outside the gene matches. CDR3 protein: CASRATGGIVAFF. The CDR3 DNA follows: TGCGCCAGCAGGGCGACAGGGGGCATCGTCGCTTTCTTT.

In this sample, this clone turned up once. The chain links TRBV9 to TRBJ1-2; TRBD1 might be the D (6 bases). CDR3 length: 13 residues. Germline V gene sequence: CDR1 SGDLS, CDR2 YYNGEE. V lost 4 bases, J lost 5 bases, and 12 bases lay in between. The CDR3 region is CASSTVQGYGYTF. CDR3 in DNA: TGTGCCAGCAGCACCGTACAGGGATATGGCTACACCTTC.

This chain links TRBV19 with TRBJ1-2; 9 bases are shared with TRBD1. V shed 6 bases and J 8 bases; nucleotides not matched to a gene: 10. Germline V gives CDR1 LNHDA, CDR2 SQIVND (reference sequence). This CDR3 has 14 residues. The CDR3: CASSSAGQGLGYTF. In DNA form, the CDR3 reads TGTGCCAGTAGCAGCGCGGGACAGGGATTAGGCTACACCTTC.

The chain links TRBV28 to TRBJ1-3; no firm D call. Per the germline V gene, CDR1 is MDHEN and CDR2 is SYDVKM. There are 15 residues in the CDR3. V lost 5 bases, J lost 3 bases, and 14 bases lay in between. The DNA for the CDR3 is TGTGCCAGCAGTCCAGGCGGGATGGATGGAAACACCATATATTTT. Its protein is CASSPGGMDGNTIYF.

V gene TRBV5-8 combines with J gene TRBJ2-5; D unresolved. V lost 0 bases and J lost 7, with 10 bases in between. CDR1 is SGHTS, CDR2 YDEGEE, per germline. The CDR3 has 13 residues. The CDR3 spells CASSLVSTPTQYF. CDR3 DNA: TGTGCCAGCAGCTTGGTGTCGACTCCGACCCAGTACTTC.

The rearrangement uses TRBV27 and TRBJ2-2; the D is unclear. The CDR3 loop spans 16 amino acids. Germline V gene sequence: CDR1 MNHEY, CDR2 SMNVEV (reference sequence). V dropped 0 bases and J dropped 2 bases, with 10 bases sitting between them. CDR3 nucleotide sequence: TGTGCCAGCAGTTTATCGAACTTACCCAACACCGGGGAGCTGTTTTTT. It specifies CASSLSNLPNTGELFF.

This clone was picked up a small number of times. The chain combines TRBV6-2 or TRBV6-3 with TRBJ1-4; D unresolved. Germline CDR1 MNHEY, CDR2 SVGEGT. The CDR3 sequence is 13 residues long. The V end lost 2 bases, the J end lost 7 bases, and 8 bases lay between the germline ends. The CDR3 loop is CASSYAGGEKLFF. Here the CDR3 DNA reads TGTGCCAGCAGTTACGCGGGCGGTGAAAAACTGTTTTTT.

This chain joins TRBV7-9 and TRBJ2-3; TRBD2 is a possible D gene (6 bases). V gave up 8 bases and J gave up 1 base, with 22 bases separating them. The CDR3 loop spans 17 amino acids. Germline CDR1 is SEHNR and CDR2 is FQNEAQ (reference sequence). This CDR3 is CASGNGGSTAGTDTQYF. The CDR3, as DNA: TGTGCCAGCGGAAATGGGGGGAGCACGGCAGGCACAGATACGCAGTATTTT.

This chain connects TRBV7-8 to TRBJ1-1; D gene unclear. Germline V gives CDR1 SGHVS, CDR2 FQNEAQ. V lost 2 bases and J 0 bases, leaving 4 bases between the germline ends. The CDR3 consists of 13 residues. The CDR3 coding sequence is TGTGCCAGCAGCTTATATCTGAACACTGAAGCTTTCTTT. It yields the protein CASSLYLNTEAFF. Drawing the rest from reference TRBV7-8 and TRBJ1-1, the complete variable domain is GAGVSQSPRYKVAKRGQDVALRCDPISGHVSLFWYQQALGQGPEFLTYFQNEAQLDKSGLPSDRFFAERPEGSVSTLKIQRTQQEDSAVYLCASSLYLNTEAFFGQGTRLTVV.

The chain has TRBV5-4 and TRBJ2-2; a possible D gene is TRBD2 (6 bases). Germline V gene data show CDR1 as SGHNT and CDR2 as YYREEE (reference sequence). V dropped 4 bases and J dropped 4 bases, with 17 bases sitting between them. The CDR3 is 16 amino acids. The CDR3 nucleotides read TGTGCCAGCAGCGGGGGTGGAGGGGCGGGCACCGGGGAGCTGTTTTTT. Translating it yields CASSGGGGAGTGELFF. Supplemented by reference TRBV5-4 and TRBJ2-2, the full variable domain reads ETGVTQSPTHLIKTRGQQVTLRCSSQSGHNTVSWYQQALGQGPQFIFQYYREEENGRGNFPPRFSGLQFPNYSSELNVNALELDDSALYLCASSGGGGAGTGELFFGEGSRLTVL.

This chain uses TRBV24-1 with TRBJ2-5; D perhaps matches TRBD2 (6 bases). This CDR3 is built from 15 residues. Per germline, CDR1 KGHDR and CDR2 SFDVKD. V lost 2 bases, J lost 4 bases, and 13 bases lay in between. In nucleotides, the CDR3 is TGTGCCACCAGTGATTACGCTCCCGGGAGAGAGACCCAGTACTTC. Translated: CATSDYAPGRETQYF.

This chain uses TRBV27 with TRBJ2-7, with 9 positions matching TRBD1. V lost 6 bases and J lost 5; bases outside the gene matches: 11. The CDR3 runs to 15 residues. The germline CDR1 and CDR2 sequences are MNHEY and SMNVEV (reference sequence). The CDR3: CASSRPGQGLNEQYF. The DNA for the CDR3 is TGTGCCAGCAGCAGACCCGGACAGGGGTTAAACGAGCAGTACTTC.

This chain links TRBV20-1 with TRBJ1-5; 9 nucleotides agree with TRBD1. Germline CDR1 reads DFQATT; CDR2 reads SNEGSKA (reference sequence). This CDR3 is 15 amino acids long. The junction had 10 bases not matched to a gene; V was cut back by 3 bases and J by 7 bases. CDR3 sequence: CSASSGTGLRQPQHF. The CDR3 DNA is TGCAGTGCTAGTTCCGGGACAGGGCTGAGACAGCCCCAGCATTTT.

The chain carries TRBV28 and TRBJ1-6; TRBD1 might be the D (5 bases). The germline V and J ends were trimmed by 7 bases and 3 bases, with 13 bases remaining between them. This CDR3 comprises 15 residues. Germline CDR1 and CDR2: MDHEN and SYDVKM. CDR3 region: CASNPTGGYNSPLHF. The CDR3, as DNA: TGTGCCAGCAACCCCACCGGGGGCTATAATTCACCCCTCCACTTT.

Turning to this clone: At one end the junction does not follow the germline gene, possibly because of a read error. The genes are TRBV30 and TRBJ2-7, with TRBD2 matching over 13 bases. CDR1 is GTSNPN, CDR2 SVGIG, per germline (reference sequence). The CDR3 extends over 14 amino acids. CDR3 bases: TGTGCCGGGAGGGAAAGGGGACTAGCGGGAGAGCAGTACTTC. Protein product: CAGRERGLAGEQYF. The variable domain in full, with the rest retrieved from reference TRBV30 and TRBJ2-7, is SQTIHQWPATLVQPVGSPLSLECTVEGTSNPNLYWYRQAAGRGLQLLFYSVGIGQISSEVPQNLSASRPQDRQFILSSKKLLLSDSGFYLCAGRERGLAGEQYFGPGTRLTVT.

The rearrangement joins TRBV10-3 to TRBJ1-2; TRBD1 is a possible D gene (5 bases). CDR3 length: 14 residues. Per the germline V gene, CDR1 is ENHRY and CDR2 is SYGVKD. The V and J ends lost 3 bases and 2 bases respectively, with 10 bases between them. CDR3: CAISEGRQNYGYTF. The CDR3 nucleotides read TGTGCCATCAGTGAAGGACGACAGAACTATGGCTACACCTTC.

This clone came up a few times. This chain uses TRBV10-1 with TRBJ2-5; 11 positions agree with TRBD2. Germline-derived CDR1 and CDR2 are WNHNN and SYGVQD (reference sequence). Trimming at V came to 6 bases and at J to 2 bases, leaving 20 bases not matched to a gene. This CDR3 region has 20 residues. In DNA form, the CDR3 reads TGCGCCAGCAGCCCCGGACCGGTTGTGAAGACTAGCGGGACTCAAGAGACCCAGTACTTC. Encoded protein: CASSPGPVVKTSGTQETQYF.